These 8 T cell receptor beta chains were sequenced from one sample in a study of identical twins. TCRdb redid the calling of the 5' RACE reads with MiXCR, one entry per CDR3 protein. The repertoire consists of 1,800,000 or so distinct CDR3 sequences, with 25% to 35% occurring once and the leading ten covering approximately 0.25%. Source material: cord blood. These receptor sequences come from a newborn girl in good health.

CDR3 in DNA: TGCGCCAGCAGCCAAGAGACTCTGGGGACCGGGGAGCTGTTTTTT. Amino acid sequence: CASSQETLGTGELFF. The chain is built from TRBV4-1 and TRBJ2-2; D unresolved. The ends were cut back, 0 bases at V and 5 bases at J, with 10 bases in the middle. CDR1 is MGHRA, CDR2 YSYEKL, per germline. This CDR3 is built from 15 residues.

The chain is built from TRBV12-3 or TRBV12-4 and TRBJ2-7; no clear D. Trimming cost V 3 bases and J 0 bases, with 9 bases left between them. The CDR3 is made up of 14 amino acids. CDR3 sequence (DNA): TGTGCCAGCAGTTTGGCCAGAACCTCCTACGAGCAGTACTTC. This encodes CASSLARTSYEQYF.

This clonotype was picked up a small number of times. V gene TRBV10-2 combines with J gene TRBJ2-3; D remains unclear. V lost 1 base, J lost 3 bases, and 8 bases lay in between. The length of the CDR3 is 14 residues. The germline V gene encodes CDR1 WSHSY and CDR2 SAAADI. The CDR3 nucleotides read TGCGCCAGCAGTGAGTTCGCCCTGACAGATACGCAGTATTTT. It is translated as CASSEFALTDTQYF.

J is TRBJ2-1 and V is TRBV28, with TRBD2 as a possible D gene (5 bases). The length of the CDR3 is 12 residues. V gave up 6 bases and J gave up 8 bases, with 11 bases separating them. CDR1 MDHEN and CDR2 SYDVKM come from the germline V gene. CDR3 sequence reads: CASRPTGYEQFF. CDR3 bases: TGTGCCAGCAGGCCTACGGGGTATGAGCAGTTCTTC.

The chain recombines TRBV30 with TRBJ2-7; 8 bases line up with TRBD1. The trim removed 2 bases at V and 3 bases at J, leaving 3 bases unmatched. Germline assignment: CDR1 GTSNPN and CDR2 SVGIG (reference sequence). The CDR3 sequence is 13 residues long. The CDR3 region is CAWSFGQGYEQYF. CDR3 DNA: TGTGCCTGGAGTTTTGGACAGGGCTACGAGCAGTACTTC.

This clonotype has only a few counts. The rearrangement links TRBV6-2 or TRBV6-3 to TRBJ2-1, with 8 bases identical to TRBD2. The CDR3 is 17 residues long. The germline gives CDR1 MNHEY, CDR2 SVGEGT. The V and J ends lost 2 bases and 0 bases, in that order; junction bases with no gene match: 6. The CDR3 reads CASSYMRGGLSYNEQFF. The CDR3 DNA sequence: TGTGCCAGCAGTTACATGCGCGGGGGGCTCTCCTACAATGAGCAGTTCTTC.

V gene TRBV27 combines with J gene TRBJ2-7; D gene uncertain. CDR1 is MNHEY, CDR2 SMNVEV, per germline (reference sequence). Trimming took off 0 bases at V and 0 bases at J, with 12 bases between the two ends. This CDR3 is 16 amino acids long. CDR3 nucleotides: TGTGCCAGCAGTTTATCCTCTCCATATAGCTCCTACGAGCAGTACTTC. It encodes CASSLSSPYSSYEQYF.

As for this clonotype: One end of the junction does not line up with germline, which may come from a read error. The rearrangement links TRBV20-1 to TRBJ2-7; a weak D match, TRBD2 (7 bases). This CDR3 comprises 13 residues. Germline CDR1 and CDR2: DFQATT and SNEGSKA (reference sequence). CDR3 sequence reads: CSARVRGANEQSF. The CDR3 DNA reads as TGCAGTGCCCGAGTCCGGGGGGCCAACGAGCAGTCCTTC.